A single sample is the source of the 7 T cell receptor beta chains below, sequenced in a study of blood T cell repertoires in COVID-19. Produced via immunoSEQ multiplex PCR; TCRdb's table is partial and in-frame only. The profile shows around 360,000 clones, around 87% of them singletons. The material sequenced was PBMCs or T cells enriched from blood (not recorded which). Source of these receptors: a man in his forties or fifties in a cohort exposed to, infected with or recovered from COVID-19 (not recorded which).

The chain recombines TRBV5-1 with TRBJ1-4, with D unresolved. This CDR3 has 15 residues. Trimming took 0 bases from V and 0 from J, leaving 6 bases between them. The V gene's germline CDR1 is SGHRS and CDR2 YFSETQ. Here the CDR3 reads CASSLAPATNEKLFF. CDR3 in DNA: TGCGCCAGCAGCTTGGCCCCTGCAACTAATGAAAAACTGTTTTTT.

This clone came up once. CDR3 loop: CASSPNPRQGTHEQYF. The CDR3 coding sequence is TGTGCCAGCAGCCCTAATCCCAGACAGGGGACCCACGAGCAGTACTTC. This chain links TRBV7-2 with TRBJ2-7; 8 positions match TRBD1. The CDR3 covers 16 residues. The V and J ends lost 5 bases and 5 bases, in that order; junction bases with no gene match: 14. Germline V CDR1 and CDR2: SGHTA, FQGNSA.

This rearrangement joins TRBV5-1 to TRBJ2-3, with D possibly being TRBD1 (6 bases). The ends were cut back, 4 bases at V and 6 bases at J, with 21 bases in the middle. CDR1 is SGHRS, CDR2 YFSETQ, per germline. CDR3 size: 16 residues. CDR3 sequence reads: CASSPDYDTQGDTQYF. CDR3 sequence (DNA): TGCGCCAGCAGCCCTGACTACGATACGCAGGGGGATACGCAGTATTTT.

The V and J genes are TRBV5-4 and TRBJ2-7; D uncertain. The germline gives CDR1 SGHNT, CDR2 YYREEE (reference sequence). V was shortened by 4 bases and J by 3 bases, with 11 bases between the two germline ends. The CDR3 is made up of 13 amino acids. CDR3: CASSAKADYEQYF. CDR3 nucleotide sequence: TGTGCCAGCAGCGCCAAAGCCGACTACGAGCAGTACTTC.

The CDR3 here is CASSVAWGQGGYEQYF. CDR3 in DNA: TGTGCCAGCAGCGTAGCTTGGGGACAGGGGGGGTACGAGCAGTACTTC. The rearrangement uses TRBV9 and TRBJ2-7; 11 positions agree with TRBD1. Germline-derived CDR1 and CDR2 are SGDLS and YYNGEE. J gave up 4 bases and V 0 bases, and 6 bases lay outside the gene matches. CDR3 length equals 16 residues.

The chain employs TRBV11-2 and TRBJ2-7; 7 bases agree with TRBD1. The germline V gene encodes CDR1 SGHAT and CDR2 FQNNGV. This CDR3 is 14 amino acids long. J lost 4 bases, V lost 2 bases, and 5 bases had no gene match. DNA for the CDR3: TGTGCCAGCAGCTTACAGTCAGGGGGTTACGAGCAGTACTTC. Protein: CASSLQSGGYEQYF.

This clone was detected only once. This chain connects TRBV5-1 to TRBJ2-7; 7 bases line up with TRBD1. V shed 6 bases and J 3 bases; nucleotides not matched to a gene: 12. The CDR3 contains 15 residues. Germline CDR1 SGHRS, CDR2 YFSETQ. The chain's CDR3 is CASTLRDSSSYEQYF. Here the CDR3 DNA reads TGCGCCAGCACCTTAAGGGACAGTTCTAGCTACGAGCAGTACTTC.